Each of the 5 T cell receptor beta chains below was sequenced from the same sample in a study of T cell repertoires in cytomegalovirus infection. One entry per CDR3 protein, called by TCRdb with MiXCR from the reads. Of about 770,000 distinct CDR3 sequences in the sample, about 27% were seen once. Their specific antigens are unknown. The material was cultured CD8+ T cells from PBMCs, obtained from culture after CMV antigen stimulation. The receptor source for this set is a human donor in good health (CMV status not recorded). Some clones in this sample may be carry-over from other donors' samples.

The chain is built from TRBV7-3 and TRBJ2-2, with a tentative D call TRBD2 (5 bases). The CDR3 is 13 residues long. CDR1 is SGHTA and CDR2 is FQGTGA in the germline V gene. V lost 3 bases and J lost 6, with 8 bases in between. The CDR3 coding sequence is TGTGCCAGCAGCTTCCTAGCCCCCGGGGAGCTGTTTTTT. It is translated as CASSFLAPGELFF.

This clonotype was detected a few times. The chain uses TRBV20-1 and TRBJ2-7; D gene unclear. Germline V gives CDR1 DFQATT, CDR2 SNEGSKA (reference sequence). The CDR3 runs to 13 residues. V lost 5 bases to trimming and J lost 3 bases, with 14 bases between them. CDR3 DNA: TGCAGTGCTCGTCGGACGGACCACTACGAGCAGTACTTC. This codes for CSARRTDHYEQYF.

Points on this clonotype: A much larger clone lies a single base off, so this may be a read error. The chain uses TRBV7-2 and TRBJ2-5; D might be TRBD2 (7 bases). CDR3 size: 13 residues. Germline-derived CDR1 and CDR2 are SGHTA and FQGNSA. This CDR3 reads CANSSHGGATQYF. CDR3 coding DNA: TGTGCCAACAGCTCTCATGGGGGGGCGACCCAGTACTTC. The whole variable domain, remainder taken from reference TRBV7-2 and TRBJ2-5, is GAGVSQSPSNKVTEKGKDVELRCDPISGHTALYWYRQSLGQGLEFLIYFQGNSAPDKSGLPSDRFSAERTGGSVSTLTIQRTQQEDSAVYLCANSSHGGATQYFGPGTRLLVL.

The CDR3 DNA reads as TGTGCCAGCAGCTTAATTTCTTGGTCTATGGAACAGGGAGAGCAGCCCCAGCATTTT. Protein product: CASSLISWSMEQGEQPQHF. The gene calls are TRBV7-8 and TRBJ1-5; perhaps TRBD1 as D (6 bases). The CDR3 extends over 19 amino acids. Between the trimmed V and J ends, which lost 2 bases and 7 bases, there was a span of 27 bases. Germline CDR1 reads SGHVS; CDR2 reads FQNEAQ.

The V call is TRBV6-1, the J call TRBJ2-3; no clear D gene. V was trimmed by 6 bases and J by 0 bases, leaving 19 bases between them. Germline CDR1 MNHNS, CDR2 SASEGT. The CDR3 spans 17 residues. The CDR3 region is CASSQTSAQVSTDTQYF. CDR3 nucleotides: TGTGCCAGCAGCCAAACCTCGGCCCAGGTCAGCACAGATACGCAGTATTTT.